This is a list of T cell receptor beta chains from one sample in a study of T cells in Graves' hyperthyroidism and ophthalmopathy. TCRdb called the multiplex PCR reads again in MiXCR, with one record for every CDR3 protein. The sample lists about half a million distinct CDR3 sequences; 20% to 25% were seen once. Specimen: blood. Receptors originate from a woman between 65 and 79 years old with Graves' ophthalmopathy. Each CDR3 is given with its conserved first and last residue. The D gene is left open where the match is weak. Clone sizes are given selectively: once, few, many, or a class where the clone is expanded.

d_call: NA
clone_size: NA
v_call: TRBV12-3/TRBV12-4
j_call: TRBJ2-2
cdr3_nt: TGTGCCAGCAGCTGGGGGGGGCACGCCGGGGAGCTGTTTTTT
cdr3_aa: CASSWGGHAGELFF

d_call: TRBD1
clone_size: many
v_call: TRBV12-3/TRBV12-4
j_call: TRBJ1-1
cdr3_nt: TGTGCCAGCAGTTCCTCAGGGGGCCGGTTCACTGAAGCTTTCTTT
cdr3_aa: CASSSSGGRFTEAFF

d_call: TRBD2
clone_size: NA
v_call: TRBV7-2
j_call: TRBJ2-5
cdr3_nt: TGTGCCAGCACTCTAAGCGGGAGGTATGGGGAGACCCAGTACTTC
cdr3_aa: CASTLSGRYGETQYF

d_call: TRBD1
clone_size: once
v_call: TRBV27
j_call: TRBJ2-3
cdr3_nt: TGTGCCAGCTCCTCGGACAGGAGAAACACAGATACGCAGTATTTT
cdr3_aa: CASSSDRRNTDTQYF

d_call: NA
clone_size: many
v_call: TRBV6-1
j_call: TRBJ1-1
cdr3_nt: TGTGCCAGCAGTGAACGGGGACGAAACACTGAAGCTTTCTTT
cdr3_aa: CASSERGRNTEAFF

d_call: TRBD2
clone_size: few
v_call: TRBV12-3/TRBV12-4
j_call: TRBJ2-3
cdr3_nt: TGTGCCAGCAGTTGGACTAGCTCGCAGTATTTT
cdr3_aa: CASSWTSSQYF

d_call: NA
clone_size: NA
v_call: TRBV5-1
j_call: TRBJ2-3
cdr3_nt: TGCGCCAGCAGCTTGGTTAGGGCTAGCACAGATACGCAGTATTTT
cdr3_aa: CASSLVRASTDTQYF

d_call: NA
clone_size: NA
v_call: TRBV24-1
j_call: TRBJ2-1
cdr3_nt: TGTGCCACCAGTGAGCCATCCAGAAATGAGCAGTTCTTC
cdr3_aa: CATSEPSRNEQFF

d_call: TRBD1
clone_size: NA
v_call: TRBV29-1
j_call: TRBJ1-1
cdr3_nt: TGCAGCGTTCGGACAGGGAACACTGAAGCTTTCTTT
cdr3_aa: CSVRTGNTEAFF

d_call: NA
clone_size: few
v_call: TRBV11-3
j_call: TRBJ2-7
cdr3_nt: TGTGCCAGCAGCCTCCGGGGCGCGGGAATCTACGAGCAGTACTTC
cdr3_aa: CASSLRGAGIYEQYF

d_call: NA
clone_size: many
v_call: TRBV12-3/TRBV12-4
j_call: TRBJ1-1
cdr3_nt: TGTGCCAGCAGTTTATTAGCTGGTGGGGGCGAGAACACTGAAGCTTTCTTT
cdr3_aa: CASSLLAGGGENTEAFF